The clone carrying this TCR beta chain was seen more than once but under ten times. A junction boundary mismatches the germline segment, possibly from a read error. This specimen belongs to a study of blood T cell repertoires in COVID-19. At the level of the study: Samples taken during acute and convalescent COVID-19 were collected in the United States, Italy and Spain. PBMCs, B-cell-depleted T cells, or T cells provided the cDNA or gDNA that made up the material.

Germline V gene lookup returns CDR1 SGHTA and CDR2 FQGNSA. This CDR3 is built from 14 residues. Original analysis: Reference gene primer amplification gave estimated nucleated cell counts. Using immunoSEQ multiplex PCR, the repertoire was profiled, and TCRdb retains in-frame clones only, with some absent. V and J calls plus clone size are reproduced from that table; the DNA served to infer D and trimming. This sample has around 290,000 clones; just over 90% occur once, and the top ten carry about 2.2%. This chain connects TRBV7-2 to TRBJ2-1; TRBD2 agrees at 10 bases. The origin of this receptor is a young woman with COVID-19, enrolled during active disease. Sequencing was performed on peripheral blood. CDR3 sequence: CASSLAGASNEQFF. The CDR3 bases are TGTGCCAGCAGCCTAGCGGGAGCTAGCAATGAGCAGTTCTTC.